This TCR beta chain came from a study of vaccination effects on CD4 cells after COVID-19. Study-level results: Clones of infection and vaccine origin contracted markedly late after vaccination.

Antigen-specific CD4+ T cells were first expanded with viral peptide pools by the ViraFEST assay and only then sequenced. Following culture for around 10 days, CD4+ T cells were isolated. Two doses of either BNT162b2 or mRNA-1273 were given to each participant. The healthy vaccine recipients, who had no prior SARS-CoV-2 infection, showed negative nucleocapsid antibodies. Some 2 million PBMC were placed in each well, which was supplemented with approximately 9.2 IU/ml IL-2 and roughly 9 ug/ml peptides. At days 3 and 7, half of the medium was exchanged for IL-2 medium. Sequenced by immunoSEQ multiplex PCR; TCRdb stores in-frame clones only, minus some. The sample holds about 64,000 clones, around four fifths seen once. Trimming stripped 0 bases from V and 5 bases from J, with 16 bases between. Germline V gene lookup returns CDR1 KGHSH and CDR2 LQKENI. The length of the CDR3 is 17 residues. Turning to this clone: Its antigen remains unknown.

This clonotype was sampled from a human donor who received a COVID-19 vaccine. The material was CD4+ T cells from PBMCs cultured with HCoV-OC43 spike peptides, obtained after COVID-19 vaccination. Subset meaning: HCoV-OC43 spike overlapping peptide pool stimulation. The V and J genes are TRBV18 and TRBJ2-2, with TRBD2 as a possible D gene (6 bases). In nucleotides, the CDR3 is TGTGCCAGCTCACCACCGTCTTTGCGGGGCGGTACCGGGGAGCTGTTTTTT. This encodes CASSPPSLRGGTGELFF.